One and the same sample provided the 30 T cell receptor beta chains below, sequenced in a study of cytomegalovirus exposure and HLA in healthy donors (dated 2017 in TCRdb). The library was generated by the immunoSEQ multiplex PCR assay. For the multiplex PCR, a mixture combining 60 forward primers for TCR Vbeta segments and 13 reverse primers for TCR Jbeta segments was used. Held by TCRdb, this immuneACCESS table contains in-frame sequences only and omits some clones. Under half of the omission traces to an unresolved V gene where checked; the cause of the rest is unknown. The sample table lists about 140,000 clones, approximately 80% of them with a count of one. Approximately 2% of the sample goes to the ten largest clones. Input material: PBMCs. All receptors come from a woman in her forties in good health and CMV-seronegative.

This chain uses TRBV29-1 with TRBJ1-1; 7 positions agree with TRBD1. Germline CDR1 reads SQVTM; CDR2 reads ANQGSEA. The CDR3 is made up of 13 amino acids. J was trimmed by 4 bases and V by 3 bases; bases with no gene match: 5. The DNA for the CDR3 is TGCAGCGTTGAGGAGGGGGCCGGCACTGAAGCTTTCTTT. Protein: CSVEEGAGTEAFF. Using reference TRBV29-1 and TRBJ1-1 for the parts outside the CDR3, the full variable domain is SAVISQKPSRDICQRGTSLTIQCQVDSQVTMMFWYRQQPGQSLTLIATANQGSEATYESGFVIDKFPISRPNLTFSTLTVSNMSPEDSSIYLCSVEEGAGTEAFFGQGTRLTVV.

V is TRBV6-5 and J is TRBJ1-5; D gene ambiguous. V gave up 5 bases and J gave up 4 bases, with 6 bases separating them. CDR3 length: 12 residues. Germline V gene sequence: CDR1 MNHEY, CDR2 SVGAGI. The CDR3, as DNA: TGTGCCAGCAGTAGCGGGAATCAGCCCCAGCATTTT. It yields the protein CASSSGNQPQHF.

The V call is TRBV5-6, the J call TRBJ1-3; TRBD1 agrees at 7 bases. Germline CDR1 reads SGHDT; CDR2 reads YYEEEE. Trimming took 6 bases from V and 6 from J; bases not matched to a gene: 9. The CDR3 totals 14 residues. CDR3 nucleotides: TGTGCCAGCATTCTGACAGGGACAGAAAACACCATATATTTT. Translation: CASILTGTENTIYF.

J is TRBJ2-7 and V is TRBV7-9; TRBD1 matches at 11 bases. Per germline, CDR1 SEHNR and CDR2 FQNEAQ (reference sequence). The CDR3 has 15 residues. J was trimmed by 2 bases and V by 2 bases; bases with no gene match: 2. CDR3 loop: CASSLLDRGPYEQYF. CDR3 coding DNA: TGTGCCAGCAGCTTATTGGACAGGGGGCCCTACGAGCAGTACTTC.

This clone was picked up one time. The CDR3 coding sequence is TGTGCCAGCAGTTTCGACAGGGTTCAGACCCAGTACTTC. It codes for CASSFDRVQTQYF. The rearrangement joins TRBV6-5 to TRBJ2-5; 7 nucleotides line up with TRBD1. This CDR3 contains 13 residues. Germline CDR1 and CDR2: MNHEY and SVGAGI. J was trimmed by 6 bases and V by 4 bases; bases with no gene match: 5.

The rearrangement joins TRBV7-8 to TRBJ2-2, with unresolved D. V was pared by 2 bases and J by 1 base, with 8 bases between. The germline V gene has CDR1 SGHVS and CDR2 FQNEAQ. The CDR3 has 15 amino acids. The CDR3 DNA follows: TGTGCCAGCAGCTTAAGGCGGATGAACACCGGGGAGCTGTTTTTT. It codes for CASSLRRMNTGELFF.

The chain links TRBV30 to TRBJ1-2, with TRBD1 matching over 10 bases. CDR1 GTSNPN and CDR2 SVGIG come from the germline V gene (reference sequence). This CDR3 spans 15 amino acids. V lost 3 bases to trimming and J lost 4 bases; unmatched junction nucleotides: 8. The CDR3 nucleotides are TGTGCCTGGAGCCCCAGGGACAGGGGATTCTATGGCTACACCTTC. Translation: CAWSPRDRGFYGYTF.

The chain carries TRBV7-2 and TRBJ1-2; 7 nucleotides line up with TRBD1. The trim removed 4 bases at V and 2 bases at J, leaving 7 bases unmatched. The CDR3 length is 15 residues. The V gene's germline CDR1 is SGHTA and CDR2 FQGNSA. As DNA, the CDR3 is TGTGCCAGCAGCTCCACCGGGACAGCGAACTATGGCTACACCTTC. It codes for CASSSTGTANYGYTF.

The rearrangement uses TRBV4-3 and TRBJ2-1; 10 bases are shared with TRBD2. The germline CDR1 and CDR2 sequences are LGHNA and YSLEER. Trimming took 1 base from V and 8 from J; bases not matched to a gene: 5. CDR3 length: 15 amino acids. The CDR3 DNA is TGCGCCAGCAGCCAAGCTAGCGGGAGAGAAGATGAGCAGTTCTTC. It is translated as CASSQASGREDEQFF.

The genes are TRBV4-2 and TRBJ2-5; no reliable D call. V lost 4 bases and J lost 5, with 11 bases in between. The CDR3 spans 13 residues. The V gene's germline CDR1 is LGHNA and CDR2 YNFKEQ. CDR3 sequence: CASSLQSGETQYF. Written as DNA, the CDR3 is TGTGCCAGCAGCCTACAATCCGGGGAGACCCAGTACTTC.

The chain has TRBV11-2 and TRBJ2-1, with a tentative D call TRBD2 (5 bases). V lost 3 bases and J 10 bases, leaving 13 bases between the germline ends. This CDR3 is 13 amino acids long. Germline V gene lookup returns CDR1 SGHAT and CDR2 FQNNGV. The CDR3 region is CASSLDSAIEQFF. The CDR3 coding sequence is TGTGCCAGCAGCTTGGACTCTGCAATCGAGCAGTTCTTC.

V gene TRBV18 combines with J gene TRBJ1-1, with D tentatively TRBD1 (5 bases). Germline CDR1 is KGHSH and CDR2 is LQKENI. V was trimmed by 4 bases and J by 3 bases, leaving 9 bases between them. The CDR3 extends over 13 amino acids. CDR3 coding DNA: TGTGCCAGCTCACAGGGGAGGGACACTGAAGCTTTCTTT. Translated: CASSQGRDTEAFF.

This chain connects TRBV7-6 to TRBJ2-2; TRBD2 aligns across 8 bases. Trimming removed 1 base from V and 0 bases from J; junction bases left unmatched: 1. Germline lookup yields CDR1 SGHVS and CDR2 FNYEAQ. The CDR3 totals 16 residues. The CDR3 loop is CASSLELAANTGELFF. CDR3 sequence (DNA): TGTGCCAGCAGCTTAGAACTAGCGGCGAACACCGGGGAGCTGTTTTTT.

A few counts support this clone. The V and J genes are TRBV7-3 and TRBJ2-2; no definite D call. Germline V CDR1 and CDR2: SGHTA, FQGTGA. The CDR3 spans 17 residues. V was pared by 1 base and J by 2 bases, with 14 bases between. The CDR3 loop reads CASSLSPPPLNTGELFF. The DNA for the CDR3 is TGTGCCAGCAGCTTAAGTCCCCCCCCGCTAAACACCGGGGAGCTGTTTTTT.

The rearrangement uses TRBV2 and TRBJ2-2; maybe TRBD1 (5 bases). The CDR3 totals 14 residues. V was cut by 6 bases and J by 3 bases, with 11 bases left in between. Germline CDR1 reads SNHLY; CDR2 reads FYNNEI. The CDR3 DNA follows: TGTGCCAGCAGGAGTGACAGTCACACCGGGGAGCTGTTTTTT. Amino acid sequence: CASRSDSHTGELFF.

J is TRBJ1-1 and V is TRBV5-4; TRBD1 is a possible D gene (5 bases). This CDR3 region has 15 residues. The V and J ends lost 0 bases and 3 bases respectively, with 12 bases between them. Per germline, CDR1 SGHNT and CDR2 YYREEE (reference sequence). The CDR3 DNA reads TGTGCCAGCAGCTTGGCCGCGGGGCTCGACACTGAAGCTTTCTTT. The encoded protein is CASSLAAGLDTEAFF.

This clone was observed a few times. V and J are TRBV15 and TRBJ2-3, with 11 positions matching TRBD2. Trimming at V came to 3 bases and at J to 0 bases, leaving 5 bases not matched to a gene. This CDR3 has 17 residues. Looked up from germline, CDR1 is LNHNV and CDR2 is YYDKDF (reference sequence). CDR3 DNA: TGTGCCACCAGCAGGGGGACTAGCGGATCTAGCACAGATACGCAGTATTTT. Protein sequence: CATSRGTSGSSTDTQYF.

The chain employs TRBV5-1 and TRBJ2-5; 10 bases align to TRBD2. This CDR3 is built from 15 residues. Germline values: CDR1 SGHRS, CDR2 YFSETQ. The V segment lost 0 bases and the J segment 5 bases; nucleotides outside the gene matches: 4. CDR3 loop: CASSLAPSGSETQYF. CDR3 in DNA: TGCGCCAGCAGCTTGGCTCCTAGCGGGAGTGAGACCCAGTACTTC.

The chain uses TRBV4-2 and TRBJ2-1, with D perhaps TRBD2 (5 bases). Germline CDR1 and CDR2: LGHNA and YNFKEQ. The CDR3 runs 15 residues. The ends were cut back, 4 bases at V and 0 bases at J, with 10 bases in the middle. The CDR3 region has the DNA TGTGCCAGCAGCCCAAAGCGGAGCTCCTACAATGAGCAGTTCTTC. Protein sequence: CASSPKRSSYNEQFF.

The chain links TRBV18 to TRBJ1-3; 7 bases align to TRBD1. The CDR3 runs to 15 residues. The V segment lost 1 base and the J segment 4 bases; nucleotides outside the gene matches: 4. Per the germline V gene, CDR1 is KGHSH and CDR2 is LQKENI. DNA for the CDR3: TGTGCCAGCTCACCACAGGGGGCGCGGGGAAACACCATATATTTT. Translated: CASSPQGARGNTIYF. Complete variable domain (other parts from reference TRBV18 and TRBJ1-3): NAGVMQNPRHLVRRRGQEARLRCSPMKGHSHVYWYRQLPEEGLKFMVYLQKENIIDESGMPKERFSAEFPKEGPSILRIQQVVRGDSAAYFCASSPQGARGNTIYFGEGSWLTVV.

In its sample, this clone was seen once. This chain joins TRBV7-3 and TRBJ2-7, with 11 bases that match TRBD1. Germline V gene lookup returns CDR1 SGHTA and CDR2 FQGTGA. With 2 bases clipped from V and 3 bases from J, the junction kept 6 bases outside the gene matches. The CDR3 is made up of 16 amino acids. The CDR3 DNA sequence: TGTGCCAGCAGCTTAGGTCCGGGACAGGGGGACTACGAGCAGTACTTC. Its protein is CASSLGPGQGDYEQYF.

This clone has just one count. The rearrangement joins TRBV30 to TRBJ1-4, with D unclear. Trimming cost V 5 bases and J 4 bases, with 11 bases left between them. The CDR3 covers 13 residues. Germline CDR1 GTSNPN, CDR2 SVGIG (reference sequence). The CDR3 spells CAWLGRSNEKLFF. CDR3 sequence (DNA): TGTGCCTGGTTGGGGAGGAGTAATGAAAAACTGTTTTTT.

V and J are TRBV2 and TRBJ1-2, with TRBD1 as a possible D gene (6 bases). Trimming cost V 0 bases and J 7 bases, with 12 bases left between them. Germline V gene lookup returns CDR1 SNHLY and CDR2 FYNNEI. This CDR3 is built from 14 residues. The CDR3 DNA reads as TGTGCCAGCAGTGAAGCTCACAGGGTCTCTGGCTACACCTTC. This encodes CASSEAHRVSGYTF.

The rearrangement links TRBV19 to TRBJ2-5; 10 positions match TRBD1. In germline, CDR1 is LNHDA, CDR2 SQIVND (reference sequence). The CDR3 is 14 residues long. Trimming at V came to 2 bases and at J to 13 bases, leaving 10 bases not matched to a gene. CDR3 amino acids: CASSISLGTGVSYF. In DNA, the CDR3 is TGTGCCAGTAGTATAAGTCTCGGGACAGGGGTTTCGTACTTC.

This clone was counted between two and nine times. The rearrangement joins TRBV11-3 to TRBJ2-1; 7 nucleotides line up with TRBD2. From germline, CDR1 is SGHNT and CDR2 YENEEA. This CDR3 has 15 amino acids. The ends lost 1 base at V and 12 bases at J; junction bases unmatched: 12. This CDR3 reads CASSLGPPGLSGQFF. In DNA, the CDR3 is TGTGCCAGCAGCTTAGGACCTCCGGGACTAAGTGGGCAGTTCTTC.

J is TRBJ2-5 and V is TRBV7-6; 11 bases line up with TRBD2. The CDR3 consists of 17 residues. Trimming at V came to 5 bases and at J to 5 bases, leaving 13 bases not matched to a gene. Germline values: CDR1 SGHVS, CDR2 FNYEAQ. This CDR3 reads CASSGGLAANPRETQYF. The DNA for the CDR3 is TGTGCCAGCAGCGGGGGACTAGCGGCAAATCCCCGGGAGACCCAGTACTTC.

The chain carries TRBV30 and TRBJ2-1; tentatively, D is TRBD2 (6 bases). Trimming stripped 2 bases from V and 5 bases from J, with 16 bases between. CDR3 length: 15 residues. The germline gives CDR1 GTSNPN, CDR2 SVGIG (reference sequence). The CDR3 sequence: CAWSTAREEDNEQFF. The CDR3 DNA sequence: TGTGCCTGGAGTACCGCCAGGGAGGAGGACAATGAGCAGTTCTTC.

This chain links TRBV6-5 with TRBJ1-6; no firm D call. Germline V gene sequence: CDR1 MNHEY, CDR2 SVGAGI. CDR3 length equals 14 residues. V was cut by 0 bases and J by 10 bases, with 10 bases left in between. CDR3 sequence: CASSYSRRVSPLHF. The DNA of the CDR3 is TGTGCCAGCAGTTACTCGAGGAGGGTGTCACCCCTCCACTTT.

The chain joins TRBV19 to TRBJ2-7, with no clear D. CDR3 length: 17 amino acids. The germline CDR1 and CDR2 sequences are LNHDA and SQIVND (reference sequence). The germline V and J ends were trimmed by 5 bases and 3 bases, with 23 bases remaining between them. CDR3 amino acids: CASSVRRRRPVGYEQYF. CDR3 DNA sequence: TGTGCCAGTAGTGTACGACGTCGGCGGCCGGTGGGCTACGAGCAGTACTTC.

The chain couples TRBV2 to TRBJ2-7, with TRBD2 identical over 7 bases. The germline V gene encodes CDR1 SNHLY and CDR2 FYNNEI. Germline trimming cut 10 bases from V and 3 bases from J; bases unmatched to any gene: 6. The CDR3 totals 12 residues. The DNA of the CDR3 is TGTGCCACCCGGGACTACCTCTACGAGCAGTACTTC. It yields the protein CATRDYLYEQYF.